Presented here are 3 T cell receptor beta chains from one specimen sequenced in a study of OX40 agonist ivuxolimab in advanced cancers. Method: immunoSEQ multiplex PCR; TCRdb's copy keeps in-frame clones and lacks some. The table lists 65,000 to 70,000 clones, 80% to 95% of them singletons. The sample consisted of CD4+ or CD8+ T cells sorted from blood, taken in a trial of the OX40 agonist ivuxolimab. These receptor sequences come from an adult with an advanced solid tumor such as melanoma, head and neck, liver or kidney cancer.

The chain's CDR3 is CASSARGLYEQYF. The CDR3, as DNA: TGTGCCAGCAGTGCACGGGGCCTATACGAGCAGTACTTC. V gene TRBV27 combines with J gene TRBJ2-7; D could derive from TRBD1 or TRBD2 (5 bases each). Per the germline V gene, CDR1 is MNHEY and CDR2 is SMNVEV (reference sequence). The CDR3 consists of 13 residues. V shed 5 bases and J shed 4 bases, with 12 bases lying between them.

This clone was observed once. V gene TRBV9 combines with J gene TRBJ2-7, with 11 bases matching TRBD2. Germline CDR1 SGDLS, CDR2 YYNGEE. V lost 2 bases and J lost 6; bases outside the gene matches: 10. The CDR3 covers 16 residues. The CDR3 DNA sequence: TGTGCCAGCAGCGTGATAGCGGGAGGGCCTACGTCCGAGCAGTACTTC. Protein product: CASSVIAGGPTSEQYF. The full variable domain, its missing parts supplied by reference TRBV9 and TRBJ2-7, is DSGVTQTPKHLITATGQRVTLRCSPRSGDLSVYWYQQSLDQGLQFLIQYYNGEERAKGNILERFSAQQFPDLHSELNLSSLELGDSALYFCASSVIAGGPTSEQYFGPGTRLTVT.

The V and J genes are TRBV5-1 and TRBJ1-1; no firm D call. Trimming removed 7 bases at V and 0 bases at J, with 10 bases between. CDR1 and CDR2 from the germline V gene are SGHRS and YFSETQ. The CDR3 is 13 residues long. CDR3 nucleotides: TGCGCCAGCGGGCACCATTTGAACACTGAAGCTTTCTTT. Protein sequence: CASGHHLNTEAFF.